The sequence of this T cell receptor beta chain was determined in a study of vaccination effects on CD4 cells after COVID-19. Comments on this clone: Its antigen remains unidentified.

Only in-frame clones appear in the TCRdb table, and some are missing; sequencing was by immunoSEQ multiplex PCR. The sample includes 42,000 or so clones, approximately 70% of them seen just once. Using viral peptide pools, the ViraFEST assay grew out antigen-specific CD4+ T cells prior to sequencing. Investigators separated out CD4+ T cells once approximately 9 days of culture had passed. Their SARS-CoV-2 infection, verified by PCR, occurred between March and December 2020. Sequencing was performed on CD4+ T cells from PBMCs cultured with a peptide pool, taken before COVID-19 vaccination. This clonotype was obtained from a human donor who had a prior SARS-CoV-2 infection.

In DNA, the CDR3 is TGTGCCAGCAGTAGACACGGGACAGGGTTTCAATCACCCCTCCACTTT. It encodes CASSRHGTGFQSPLHF. This chain joins TRBV2 and TRBJ1-6; 9 positions match TRBD1. The germline V gene has CDR1 SNHLY and CDR2 FYNNEI. This CDR3 is built from 16 residues. J gave up 10 bases and V 5 bases, and 12 bases lay outside the gene matches.